This TCR beta chain was recorded in a study of post-analysis software for immune sequencing data. Study background: Recorded subtypes: relapsing-remitting, secondary progressive, progressive-relapsing; some patients unannotated. General observations from the study: A few TRBV segments were significantly more frequent in patients than in controls. TRBV5-6, TRBV5-1 and TRBV20-1 were among these segments.

Unique-molecular-identifier-tagged TCR beta cDNA libraries were used. Using its own MiXCR run on the PCR reads, TCRdb lists one record per CDR3 protein. The table has 250,000 to 300,000 distinct CDR3 sequences, 36% seen once. This clonotype was observed at least ten times. Antigen: not known. The CDR3 extends over 16 amino acids. Germline V gene lookup returns CDR1 KGHDR and CDR2 SFDVKD. V was pared by 3 bases and J by 3 bases, with 14 bases between. The chain carries TRBV24-1 and TRBJ2-1; D tentatively fits TRBD1 or TRBD2 (6 bases each). Sequencing was carried out using blood. The TCR comes from a girl aged 5 to 17 with multiple sclerosis. CDR3 amino acids: CATSDATGAIYNEQFF. In DNA, the CDR3 is TGTGCCACCAGTGATGCGACGGGGGCCATCTACAATGAGCAGTTCTTC.